The rows below give T cell receptor beta chains drawn from one sample of a study of shared T cell receptors in the human thymus. Assay used: immunoSEQ multiplex PCR; TCRdb lists only in-frame clones, some missing. This table holds under 700,000 clones, about four fifths found once. These sequences were also reported in another study, on human thymus T cells.

Sequencing was performed on thymocytes. These receptors came from a boy younger than two with a congenital heart defect. Each CDR3 is given with its conserved first and last residue. Each record gives: clone size, CDR3 length, D gene, V gene, J gene, CDR3 DNA, CDR3 protein. D genes are given only for firm matches. The size field is filled for only some rows; it gives once, few, many or a size class.

.	14	.	TRBV7-3	TRBJ2-7	TGTGCCAGCAGCTCAAGGTCGGAGTCCTACGAGCAGTACTTC	CASSSRSESYEQYF
.	19	.	TRBV15	TRBJ1-4	TGTGCCACCAGCAGAGCGAGTAGGGGTACGGCCACAACTAATGAAAAACTGTTTTTT	CATSRASRGTATTNEKLFF
.	18	TRBD2	TRBV11-2	TRBJ2-2	TGTGCCAGCAGCTTAGGCATACTAGCGGGAGTCTACACCGGGGAGCTGTTTTTT	CASSLGILAGVYTGELFF
.	16	TRBD2	TRBV5-4	TRBJ2-5	TGTGCCAGCCAATACGGACTAGCGGGAGCCCAAGAGACCCAGTACTTC	CASQYGLAGAQETQYF
few	14	.	TRBV14	TRBJ1-3	TGTGCCAGCGGATCAAGAGGGTCTGGAAACACCATATATTTT	CASGSRGSGNTIYF
.	18	.	TRBV30	TRBJ2-1	TGTGCCTGGAGTGTACCTTCCTTTCTGCGGGACAGTTACAATGAGCAGTTCTTC	CAWSVPSFLRDSYNEQFF
.	15	.	TRBV25-1	TRBJ2-3	TGTGCCAGCAGACCGCCGGGACATAGCACAGATACGCAGTATTTT	CASRPPGHSTDTQYF
.	18	.	TRBV28	TRBJ1-5	TGTGCCAGCAGTTGTACAGGGAGGGGGGTTTATAGCAATCAGCCCCAGCATTTT	CASSCTGRGVYSNQPQHF
.	16	TRBD1	TRBV5-6	TRBJ1-1	TGTGCCAGCAGCTTGGCCGTCCAGGGGGGGAACACTGAAGCTTTCTTT	CASSLAVQGGNTEAFF
.	15	TRBD2	TRBV4-1	TRBJ2-7	TGCGCCAGCAGCCAGAACCTAGCGGGAATCTACGAGCAGTACTTC	CASSQNLAGIYEQYF
few	19	TRBD2	TRBV27	TRBJ2-1	TGTGCCAGCAGTTTCTTTTTTGTCGGTGGGACTAGCGGAAACAATGAGCAGTTCTTC	CASSFFFVGGTSGNNEQFF
.	13	TRBD2	TRBV6-5	TRBJ2-7	TGTGCCAGCAGTTACACCGGTGGGGGGGGACAGTACTTC	CASSYTGGGGQYF
.	14	.	TRBV19	TRBJ2-3	TGTGCCAGTATTCCCCAGGCCGGAGGAGATACGCAGTATTTT	CASIPQAGGDTQYF
.	14	TRBD1	TRBV25-1	TRBJ1-2	TGTGCCAGCGCCACCGGGACAGGGGTTGGTGGCTACACCTTC	CASATGTGVGGYTF
.	18	TRBD2	TRBV29-1	TRBJ2-2	TGCAGCGTTGTATTGGGGTTGGCTAGCGGGAGGACCACCGGGGAGCTGTTTTTT	CSVVLGLASGRTTGELFF
few	15	TRBD1	TRBV27	TRBJ1-1	TGTGCCAGCAGTGTACGGGGACAGGGGGATCCTGAAGCTTTCTTT	CASSVRGQGDPEAFF
.	13	TRBD1	TRBV7-9	TRBJ2-7	TGTGCCAGCAGCTGGACAGGGGGCGCCGAGCAGTACTTC	CASSWTGGAEQYF
.	10	TRBD2	TRBV30	TRBJ2-7	TGTGCCACGGGACTATACGAGCAGTACTTC	CATGLYEQYF
.	11	.	TRBV20-1	TRBJ1-1	TGCAGTGGACAGACGAACACTGAAGCTTTCTTT	CSGQTNTEAFF
.	13	.	TRBV5-8	TRBJ2-7	TGTGCCAGCAGCTTGAGCGGTAGTCGGTGGCAGTACTTC	CASSLSGSRWQYF
.	14	TRBD2	TRBV27	TRBJ2-7	TGTGCCAGCAGTTTAGGTGGGAGGGCCTACGAGCAGTACTTC	CASSLGGRAYEQYF
.	14	.	TRBV6-5	TRBJ2-4	TGTGCCAGCAGTATAGGCGGGAATGGAGACATTCAGTACTTC	CASSIGGNGDIQYF
.	17	TRBD1	TRBV9	TRBJ1-1	TGTGCCAGCAGCGTAGGGGGACAGGGGCTCAGGAACACTGAAGCTTTCTTT	CASSVGGQGLRNTEAFF
.	18	.	TRBV5-6	TRBJ2-5	TGTGCCAGCAGCAAAACCCCCAGGGGGGCGGGCCTCCAAGAGACCCAGTACTTC	CASSKTPRGAGLQETQYF
.	13	.	TRBV27	TRBJ2-1	TGTGCCAGCAGCTCCTGGGTCAGGAATGAGCAGTTCTTC	CASSSWVRNEQFF
once	14	.	TRBV28	TRBJ2-5	TGTGCCAGCAGCCCCGAGAGGGGGCAAGAGACCCAGTACTTC	CASSPERGQETQYF
few	15	.	TRBV6-4	TRBJ2-1	TGTGCCAGCAGTGAGGGGCGGGACTCCTACAATGAGCAGTTCTTC	CASSEGRDSYNEQFF
.	19	TRBD1	TRBV30	TRBJ2-3	TGTGCCTGGAGTGTACGGGACAGGGGAGTTAAGACGGTCACAGATACGCAGTATTTT	CAWSVRDRGVKTVTDTQYF
.	17	TRBD1	TRBV7-2	TRBJ2-7	TGTGCCAGCAGCTTAGTCGGTCGGGACAGCTGCTCCTACGAGCAGTACTTC	CASSLVGRDSCSYEQYF
few	18	TRBD2	TRBV18	TRBJ2-5	TGTGCCAGCTCACCCACCGACGGGCTAGCGGGAGATGTCAAGACCCAGTACTTC	CASSPTDGLAGDVKTQYF
.	15	.	TRBV15	TRBJ2-7	TGTGCCACCAGCAGAGGATGGACGGGAGCCTACGAGCAGTACTTC	CATSRGWTGAYEQYF
.	15	.	TRBV4-1	TRBJ2-5	TGCGCCAGCAGCCAAGCGGGGACAAATGGGGAGACCCAGTACTTC	CASSQAGTNGETQYF
.	13	.	TRBV19	TRBJ1-5	TGTGCCAGTAAAGGGGCGCCAGGTCAGCCCCAGCATTTT	CASKGAPGQPQHF
.	13	.	TRBV7-8	TRBJ1-5	TGTGCCAGCAGCCCCCAGGTCAATCAGCCCCAGCATTTT	CASSPQVNQPQHF
.	14	TRBD1	TRBV7-2	TRBJ2-7	TGTGCCAGCAGCTCTCAGAGACAGGGCTACGAGCAGTACTTC	CASSSQRQGYEQYF
.	11	.	TRBV20-1	TRBJ2-3	TGCAGTGCTCCCAGGCCAGATACGCAGTATTTT	CSAPRPDTQYF
.	13	TRBD1	TRBV10-3	TRBJ2-1	TGTGCCAACAGAGCGACAGGGGCTCATGAGCAGTTCTTC	CANRATGAHEQFF
.	14	.	TRBV6-5	TRBJ1-1	TGTGCCACCCTACCGATGACAGGGAACACTGAAGCTTTCTTT	CATLPMTGNTEAFF
.	18	TRBD1	TRBV19	TRBJ1-5	TGTGCCAGTAGTATAAGGCGGAGGACAGGGGACCGCAATCAGCCCCAGCATTTT	CASSIRRRTGDRNQPQHF
.	15	.	TRBV6-5	TRBJ2-7	TGTGCCAGCAGTTACACCCGGGAAATCCCCTACGAGCAGTACTTC	CASSYTREIPYEQYF
.	14	TRBD1	TRBV28	TRBJ1-2	TGTGCCAGCAGTTTATCCCGACAGGGATTCGGCTACACCTTC	CASSLSRQGFGYTF
.	15	TRBD1	TRBV7-2	TRBJ2-7	TGTGCCAGCAGCTCGGACAGGGGTAGGGCCTACGAGCAGTACTTC	CASSSDRGRAYEQYF
.	16	.	TRBV11-1	TRBJ1-3	TGTGCCAGCAGCTTAGAGTACATCCACTCTGGAAACACCATATATTTT	CASSLEYIHSGNTIYF
once	14	TRBD2	TRBV27	TRBJ2-7	TGTGCCAGCAGTTCCCCGGGAGGCGGTAACGAGCAGTACTTC	CASSSPGGGNEQYF
.	17	TRBD1	TRBV18	TRBJ1-5	TGTGCCAGCTCACCCGAGACAGGGACAGTTGACAATCAGCCCCAGCATTTT	CASSPETGTVDNQPQHF
.	16	.	TRBV11-2	TRBJ1-1	TGTGCCAGCAGCTTAGGGTGCAGGGTCGACGATGCTGAAGCTTTCTTT	CASSLGCRVDDAEAFF
.	15	.	TRBV5-1	TRBJ2-5	TGCGCCAGCAGCGGGGGCCGGGGCGAGGAAGAGACCCAGTACTTC	CASSGGRGEEETQYF
once	15	.	TRBV5-4	TRBJ2-1	TGTGCCAGCAGCCGCAGGGGGTCGGGGGACAATGAGCAGTTCTTC	CASSRRGSGDNEQFF
.	13	.	TRBV19	TRBJ1-5	TGTGCCAGTAGTATAGGCGGCAATCAGCCCCAGCATTTT	CASSIGGNQPQHF
.	18	.	TRBV5-1	TRBJ2-6	TGCGCCAGCAGCCTTGCGGGGTCCGGGGCCTCTGGGGCCAACGTCCTGACTTTC	CASSLAGSGASGANVLTF
.	16	TRBD2	TRBV6-6	TRBJ2-5	TGTGCCAGCAGTTATGGACTAGCGGGCCGCCTAGAGACCCAGTACTTC	CASSYGLAGRLETQYF
.	17	TRBD2	TRBV9	TRBJ2-3	TGTGCCAGCAGCCCGCGGACTAGCGGGAAATACACAGATACGCAGTATTTT	CASSPRTSGKYTDTQYF
.	15	TRBD2	TRBV4-1	TRBJ2-5	TGCGCCAGCAGCCAAGACGAGACTAGCAGGGAGACCCAGTACTTC	CASSQDETSRETQYF
.	13	TRBD2	TRBV2	TRBJ2-5	TGTGCCAGAATTACTAGCGGAGAAGAGACCCAGTACTTC	CARITSGEETQYF
.	16	.	TRBV11-3	TRBJ2-1	TGTGCCAGCAGCTTGGTCGGACAGAGCTCCTACAATGAGCAGTTCTTC	CASSLVGQSSYNEQFF